The 26 T cell receptor beta chains below all came from one sample that was sequenced in a study of brain T cells in children with intractable seizures (dated by TCRdb to the early 2020s). Library construction relied on the immunoSEQ multiplex PCR assay. TCRdb re-hosts the immuneACCESS table, in-frame sequences only. Its copies lack some clones; in the studies checked, an unresolved V gene accounts for under half of them, and the cause for the rest is not known. Counted in this sample were about 340,000 clones; more than 85% of them appeared once. In total, the top ten clones hold roughly 6% of the sample. Per the publication, the time point label means: blood from clinic visit 5 months post-surgery; TSC patient then seizure free. Sample: peripheral blood, taken more than 4 months after surgery. The source of these receptors is a boy younger than two with tuberous sclerosis and intractable seizures.

CDR3 amino acids: CASSFLTSGTGELFF. The CDR3 DNA is TGCGCCAGCAGCTTCCTGACTAGCGGGACCGGGGAGCTGTTTTTT. The V gene is TRBV5-1, the J gene TRBJ2-2; TRBD2 matches 10 bases. The germline V gene has CDR1 SGHRS and CDR2 YFSETQ. The CDR3 runs 15 residues. V was clipped by 2 bases and J by 5 bases; unmatched bases: 3.

The rearrangement joins TRBV9 to TRBJ1-6; TRBD1 agrees at 10 bases. The J segment lost 8 bases and the V segment lost 4 bases, leaving 6 bases of the junction unmatched. This CDR3 is 15 amino acids long. Germline CDR1 is SGDLS and CDR2 is YYNGEE. CDR3 DNA: TGTGCCAGCAGCCGACCGGGACAGGGGTATTCACCCCTCCACTTT. This sequence encodes CASSRPGQGYSPLHF.

The chain carries TRBV29-1 and TRBJ1-2; 7 bases agree with TRBD1. V shed 6 bases and J 2 bases; nucleotides not matched to a gene: 6. Per the germline V gene, CDR1 is SQVTM and CDR2 is ANQGSEA. The CDR3 spans 13 residues. In DNA form, the CDR3 reads TGCAGCGTGGTACAGGGGATAAACTATGGCTACACCTTC. Protein sequence: CSVVQGINYGYTF.

The J gene is TRBJ1-2, the V gene TRBV20-1; D possibly corresponds to TRBD1 (5 bases). Germline loops: CDR1 DFQATT, CDR2 SNEGSKA (reference sequence). V lost 5 bases and J lost 5, with 9 bases in between. The CDR3 is made up of 11 amino acids. The CDR3 protein is CSARQLYGYTF. CDR3 nucleotide sequence: TGCAGTGCTCGACAGCTTTATGGCTACACCTTC.

The chain has TRBV12-3 or TRBV12-4 and TRBJ2-7; no firm D call. The CDR3 has 13 amino acids. V was pared by 3 bases and J by 0 bases, with 6 bases between. The CDR3 DNA is TGTGCCAGCAGTTTTTCGGCCTCCTACGAGCAGTACTTC. Residues: CASSFSASYEQYF.

The genes are TRBV7-8 and TRBJ1-5; a possible D gene is TRBD1 (5 bases). This CDR3 is built from 16 residues. V was pared by 5 bases and J by 4 bases, with 18 bases between. Germline V gene data show CDR1 as SGHVS and CDR2 as FQNEAQ. The CDR3 coding sequence is TGTGCCAGCAGCGACAACGCCGGGACCGATAATCAGCCCCAGCATTTT. It is translated as CASSDNAGTDNQPQHF.

The chain recombines TRBV6-4 with TRBJ2-7; D gene ambiguous. The V and J ends lost 2 bases and 6 bases respectively, with 8 bases between them. The length of the CDR3 is 12 residues. Germline V lookup: CDR1 MRHNA, CDR2 SNTAGT. The CDR3 is CASSDKEPEQYF. The CDR3 coding sequence is TGTGCCAGCAGTGACAAAGAACCCGAGCAGTACTTC.

The V gene is TRBV13, the J gene TRBJ2-7; D unresolved. The CDR3 loop spans 13 amino acids. In germline, CDR1 is PRHDT, CDR2 FYEKMQ (reference sequence). Trimming removed 8 bases at V and 7 bases at J, with 18 bases between. The CDR3 loop reads CASRPGWSGEQYF. The CDR3 nucleotides are TGTGCCAGCCGCCCAGGTTGGTCCGGGGAGCAGTACTTC.

This clone was recorded only once. The chain is built from TRBV4-1 and TRBJ1-5; no reliable D call. V lost 0 bases and J lost 4, with 4 bases in between. From germline, CDR1 is MGHRA and CDR2 YSYEKL. This CDR3 spans 13 amino acids. Here the CDR3 DNA reads TGCGCCAGCAGCCAAGATATGAATCAGCCCCAGCATTTT. This codes for CASSQDMNQPQHF.

The chain uses TRBV12-3 or TRBV12-4 and TRBJ2-2; D is unclear. Deletions cut 3 bases from V and 6 bases from J, with 8 bases between. The CDR3 spans 13 residues. CDR3 in amino acids: CASSLRLPGELFF. The CDR3, as DNA: TGTGCCAGCAGTTTGCGCCTCCCCGGGGAGCTGTTTTTT.

The V gene is TRBV27, the J gene TRBJ2-2; D gene unclear. With 3 bases removed from V and 4 bases from J, the gap between germline ends came to 9 bases. The CDR3 is 14 amino acids. Germline lookup yields CDR1 MNHEY and CDR2 SMNVEV (reference sequence). Here the CDR3 DNA reads TGTGCCAGCAGTTTGGTCGGACCCACCGGGGAGCTGTTTTTT. As protein: CASSLVGPTGELFF.

This chain's CDR3 is CASSVESDYGYTF. In nucleotides, the CDR3 is TGTGCCAGCAGCGTAGAAAGCGACTATGGCTACACCTTC. This chain links TRBV9 with TRBJ1-2; D not certain. The CDR3 has 13 residues. CDR1 SGDLS and CDR2 YYNGEE come from the germline V gene. V dropped 0 bases and J dropped 3 bases, with 6 bases sitting between them.

J is TRBJ1-2 and V is TRBV5-6, with D tentatively TRBD1 (5 bases). Germline CDR1 reads SGHDT; CDR2 reads YYEEEE. Deletions cut 0 bases from V and 8 bases from J, with 8 bases between. The CDR3 extends over 12 amino acids. In nucleotides, the CDR3 is TGTGCCAGCAGCTTGGCAGGGAACGGCTACACCTTC. Its protein is CASSLAGNGYTF. The full variable domain, with the rest looked up from reference TRBV5-6 and TRBJ1-2, is DAGVTQSPTHLIKTRGQQVTLRCSPKSGHDTVSWYQQALGQGPQFIFQYYEEEERQRGNFPDRFSGHQFPNYSSELNVNALLLGDSALYLCASSLAGNGYTFGSGTRLTVV.

The V and J genes are TRBV7-6 and TRBJ1-3; D remains ambiguous. The length of the CDR3 is 15 residues. Germline CDR1 SGHVS, CDR2 FNYEAQ. Trimming took 5 bases from V and 0 from J, leaving 11 bases between them. The CDR3 here is CASSPDGSSGNTIYF. The CDR3 bases are TGTGCCAGCAGCCCCGACGGAAGCTCTGGAAACACCATATATTTT.

The gene calls are TRBV30 and TRBJ2-7, with TRBD1 matching 9 bases. The CDR3 is 15 residues long. Trimming at V came to 0 bases and at J to 1 base, leaving 4 bases not matched to a gene. From germline, CDR1 is GTSNPN and CDR2 SVGIG (reference sequence). This chain's CDR3 is CAWSVGQGFSYEQYF. Written as DNA, the CDR3 is TGTGCCTGGAGTGTTGGACAGGGGTTTTCCTACGAGCAGTACTTC.

This chain joins TRBV12-3 or TRBV12-4 and TRBJ1-1; D unresolved. CDR3 length: 13 amino acids. V shed 6 bases and J shed 3 bases, with 11 bases lying between them. CDR3 nucleotide sequence: TGTGCCAGCAGGGTGGCGGATTACACTGAAGCTTTCTTT. The encoded protein is CASRVADYTEAFF.

Here the CDR3 DNA reads TGCGCCAGCAGCCAAGTGAGGCCTAGCGGGAGAGCTAGTTACAATGAGCAGTTCTTC. Translated, it gives CASSQVRPSGRASYNEQFF. The genes are TRBV4-1 and TRBJ2-1; 10 bases match TRBD2. V dropped 1 base and J dropped 4; count of bases not matched to a gene: 13. The CDR3 is 19 amino acids. The germline CDR1 and CDR2 sequences are MGHRA and YSYEKL.

The chain uses TRBV3-1 (or the pseudogene TRBV3-2) and TRBJ1-1; TRBD1 matches at 8 bases. In germline, CDR1 is LGHDT, CDR2 YNNKEL (reference sequence). CDR3 length: 14 amino acids. The ends lost 5 bases at V and 1 base at J; junction bases unmatched: 3. CDR3 coding DNA: TGTGCCAGCAGCGGACAGGGTAGGAACACTGAAGCTTTCTTT. Translation gives CASSGQGRNTEAFF.

This clone was observed a single time. This chain joins TRBV7-9 and TRBJ2-7; 10 positions agree with TRBD2. Germline V gene sequence: CDR1 SEHNR, CDR2 FQNEAQ (reference sequence). Trimming at V came to 5 bases and at J to 4 bases, leaving 11 bases not matched to a gene. The CDR3 length is 16 residues. CDR3 region: CASSPRGSGRSYEQYF. For the CDR3, the DNA is TGTGCCAGCAGCCCGCGAGGTAGCGGGAGGTCATACGAGCAGTACTTC.

The chain combines TRBV5-6 with TRBJ1-1; 8 nucleotides match TRBD1. There are 15 residues in the CDR3. The ends lost 0 bases at V and 4 bases at J; junction bases unmatched: 5. Germline CDR1 reads SGHDT; CDR2 reads YYEEEE. CDR3 in DNA: TGTGCCAGCAGCTTGGCCGGGACAGGTGGCACTGAAGCTTTCTTT. The encoded protein is CASSLAGTGGTEAFF.

The genes are TRBV4-1 and TRBJ2-3; D unclear. This CDR3 has 14 amino acids. Trimming stripped 1 base from V and 12 bases from J, with 17 bases between. Germline lookup yields CDR1 MGHRA and CDR2 YSYEKL. The CDR3: CASSQASRTELQYF. The CDR3 nucleotides read TGCGCCAGCAGCCAAGCCTCCCGGACGGAACTTCAGTATTTT.

The chain carries TRBV2 and TRBJ1-4; 8 bases map to TRBD1. Germline CDR1 reads SNHLY; CDR2 reads FYNNEI. V lost 7 bases, J lost 8 bases, and 9 bases stayed unmatched. This CDR3 comprises 14 residues. The CDR3 nucleotides read TGTGCCAGCATGCGGACAGGGTTCAGGGAAAAACTGTTTTTT. Translating gives CASMRTGFREKLFF.

The CDR3 coding sequence is TGTGCCAGCAGCCTTTTGAGGGCAGATACGCAGTATTTT. This gives the protein CASSLLRADTQYF. The J gene is TRBJ2-3, the V gene TRBV11-2; TRBD2 is a possible D gene (5 bases). The germline V gene has CDR1 SGHAT and CDR2 FQNNGV. The germline V and J ends were trimmed by 5 bases and 4 bases, with 10 bases remaining between them. This CDR3 spans 13 amino acids.

The chain couples TRBV7-4 to TRBJ1-2; D is unclear. Germline CDR1 and CDR2: SGHVT and SQSDAQ. Deletions cut 4 bases from V and 4 bases from J, with 7 bases between. The CDR3 runs 12 residues. CDR3 sequence reads: CASSWAAYGYTF. In DNA, the CDR3 is TGTGCCAGCAGCTGGGCGGCCTATGGCTACACCTTC.

The rearrangement joins TRBV12-3 or TRBV12-4 to TRBJ2-7, with D perhaps TRBD2 (6 bases). The CDR3 contains 12 residues. V was cut by 3 bases and J by 9 bases, with 12 bases left in between. The CDR3 DNA reads as TGTGCCAGCAGTTTGGAGGGTAGGAGGCAGTACTTC. Amino acid sequence: CASSLEGRRQYF.

The chain combines TRBV10-3 with TRBJ2-7, with 7 bases fitting TRBD2. In germline, CDR1 is ENHRY, CDR2 SYGVKD. CDR3 length: 16 residues. With 3 bases clipped from V and 2 bases from J, the junction kept 10 bases outside the gene matches. The CDR3, as DNA: TGTGCCATCAGTGACCCCGCGGGAGTAGGAACCTACGAGCAGTACTTC. It encodes CAISDPAGVGTYEQYF.